This T cell receptor beta chain was sequenced during a study of shared clonotypes between healthy human individuals. The overall study: Donor ages ranged 18 to 49 years: a couple of women, a few men.

The CDR3 length is 15 residues. Per the germline V gene, CDR1 is SGHTA and CDR2 is FQGNSA. Trimming removed 6 bases at V and 0 bases at J, with 14 bases between. This clone appeared a single time. A deep-level run was used for the assay. Bulk PBMC genomic DNA spanned ten immunoSEQ deep plates. In the authors' workflow: Because ImmunoSEQ provided only junction sequences with no quality scores, the filtering differed. Measured with immunoSEQ multiplex PCR; TCRdb has only the in-frame clones, and not every one. V and J calls and clone size are those listed in that table; D and trimming were worked out from the DNA. This sample has about half a million clones, with roughly three quarters found just once.

V and J are TRBV7-2 and TRBJ2-5, with D hard to call. This sequence was found in a woman aged 35 to 49 in good health. Some clones in this sample may be carry-over from other donors' samples. Sequencing was performed on PBMCs. CDR3 sequence (DNA): TGTGCCAGCAGTTTTTCCGCGTTTGACCAAGAGACCCAGTACTTC. It specifies CASSFSAFDQETQYF.